One and the same sample provided the 12 T cell receptor beta chains below, sequenced in a study of shared clonotypes between healthy human individuals. The method was immunoSEQ multiplex PCR; TCRdb's version includes in-frame clones alone and lacks a portion of them. The sample carries over 300,000 clones, around 86% recorded once. Sequenced: memory CD8+ T cells sorted from blood. The subset was: CD45RO+ cells pooled with CCR7-negative TemRA cells. The receptors here all came from a man aged 18-30 years in good health.

In nucleotides, the CDR3 is TGTGCCTGGGACAGGGCGACCTACGAGCAGTACTTC. This encodes CAWDRATYEQYF. V usage is TRBV30 and J usage is TRBJ2-7, with 7 bases lining up with TRBD1. With 5 bases clipped from V and 2 bases from J, the junction kept 3 bases outside the gene matches. CDR3 length equals 12 residues. CDR1 is GTSNPN and CDR2 is SVGIG in the germline V gene (reference sequence).

The V call is TRBV5-1, the J call TRBJ2-7; TRBD1 agrees at 7 bases. The CDR3 is 13 amino acids. CDR1 is SGHRS and CDR2 is YFSETQ in the germline V gene. V gave up 4 bases and J gave up 3 bases; unmatched junction bases: 4. DNA for the CDR3: TGCGCCAGCAGCATTGGGACAGACTACGAGCAGTACTTC. Residues: CASSIGTDYEQYF. Variable domain in full (rest from reference TRBV5-1 and TRBJ2-7): KAGVTQTPRYLIKTRGQQVTLSCSPISGHRSVSWYQQTPGQGLQFLFEYFSETQRNKGNFPGRFSGRQFSNSRSEMNVSTLELGDSALYLCASSIGTDYEQYFGPGTRLTVT.

The genes are TRBV6-5 and TRBJ2-7; D is possibly TRBD2 (6 bases). There are 15 residues in the CDR3. The germline V gene has CDR1 MNHEY and CDR2 SVGAGI. V lost 6 bases to trimming and J lost 3 bases, with 18 bases between them. DNA of the CDR3: TGTGCCAGCAGGGGGTTGGGCAGGGAGGACTACGAGCAGTACTTC. Protein sequence: CASRGLGREDYEQYF.

Many counts were recorded for this clone. V gene TRBV2 combines with J gene TRBJ2-2; TRBD1 aligns across 8 bases. The length of the CDR3 is 16 residues. The junction had 8 bases not matched to a gene; V was cut back by 2 bases and J by 6 bases. Germline V gene data show CDR1 as SNHLY and CDR2 as FYNNEI. The CDR3 spells CASSEPSQGVAGELFF. The CDR3 region has the DNA TGTGCCAGCAGTGAACCTTCACAGGGGGTAGCCGGGGAGCTGTTTTTT.

This chain links TRBV6-1 with TRBJ2-7; D gene unclear. CDR3 length equals 14 residues. The germline CDR1 and CDR2 sequences are MNHNS and SASEGT. Trimming shortened V by 5 bases and J by 12 bases, and 23 bases separated the two germline ends. CDR3 residues: CASSRTDPVYDWYF. CDR3 DNA sequence: TGTGCCAGCAGTCGAACGGACCCCGTCTACGATTGGTACTTC.

The chain couples TRBV5-4 to TRBJ2-2, with 7 bases lining up with TRBD2. The CDR3 runs to 17 residues. Germline V gives CDR1 SGHNT, CDR2 YYREEE (reference sequence). Trimming removed 3 bases from V and 6 bases from J; junction bases left unmatched: 14. This CDR3 is CASSSLAGVGSSGELFF. The CDR3 bases are TGTGCCAGCAGCTCTCTGGCGGGAGTCGGATCGTCCGGGGAGCTGTTTTTT.

This clone has only a few counts. The CDR3 sequence: CAWSQGAGANVLTF. The CDR3 nucleotides read TGTGCCTGGAGTCAGGGAGCTGGGGCCAACGTCCTGACTTTC. This chain connects TRBV30 to TRBJ2-6; D may be TRBD1 or TRBD2 (5 bases each). This CDR3 contains 14 residues. Per germline, CDR1 GTSNPN and CDR2 SVGIG (reference sequence). Deletions cut 2 bases from V and 2 bases from J, with 7 bases between. The full variable domain, completed using reference TRBV30 and TRBJ2-6, is SQTIHQWPATLVQPVGSPLSLECTVEGTSNPNLYWYRQAAGRGLQLLFYSVGIGQISSEVPQNLSASRPQDRQFILSSKKLLLSDSGFYLCAWSQGAGANVLTFGAGSRLTVL.

The rearrangement joins TRBV7-9 to TRBJ1-1; 7 positions agree with TRBD1. Trimming at V came to 0 bases and at J to 5 bases, leaving 3 bases not matched to a gene. The CDR3 consists of 14 residues. From germline, CDR1 is SEHNR and CDR2 FQNEAQ (reference sequence). Here the CDR3 reads CASSLAQGLTEAFF. As DNA, the CDR3 is TGTGCCAGCAGCTTAGCACAGGGGCTTACTGAAGCTTTCTTT.

The rearrangement uses TRBV14 and TRBJ1-2; D unresolved. In germline, CDR1 is SGHDN, CDR2 FVKESK. This CDR3 contains 14 residues. V lost 0 bases and J lost 2, with 7 bases in between. The DNA of the CDR3 is TGTGCCAGCAGCCAAGAAGGATACAACTATGGCTACACCTTC. It yields the protein CASSQEGYNYGYTF.

The CDR3: CASSQEGEGVGYGYTF. CDR3 coding DNA: TGCGCCAGCAGCCAAGAGGGGGAAGGCGTGGGCTATGGCTACACCTTC. The chain joins TRBV4-3 to TRBJ1-2; the D gene is possibly TRBD1 (5 bases). Germline CDR1 LGHNA, CDR2 YSLEER. The CDR3 is 16 residues long. V shed 0 bases and J shed 4 bases, with 15 bases lying between them.

The chain links TRBV27 to TRBJ2-2; 10 bases map to TRBD2. The CDR3 is 14 residues long. Losses at the gene ends were 5 bases for V and 6 bases for J; bases not matched to a gene: 3. From germline, CDR1 is MNHEY and CDR2 SMNVEV (reference sequence). The CDR3 coding sequence is TGTGCCAGCAGTGAGCGGGGGGGCCCCGGGGAGCTGTTTTTT. This encodes CASSERGGPGELFF.

The rearrangement joins TRBV5-6 to TRBJ1-2; 7 positions match TRBD1. Germline CDR1 and CDR2: SGHDT and YYEEEE. The length of the CDR3 is 18 residues. V lost 4 bases, J lost 7 bases, and 22 bases stayed unmatched. The CDR3 loop reads CASSTLADPTGRASGYTF. The CDR3 region has the DNA TGTGCCAGCAGCACCTTGGCCGACCCGACAGGGAGGGCGAGTGGCTACACCTTC.